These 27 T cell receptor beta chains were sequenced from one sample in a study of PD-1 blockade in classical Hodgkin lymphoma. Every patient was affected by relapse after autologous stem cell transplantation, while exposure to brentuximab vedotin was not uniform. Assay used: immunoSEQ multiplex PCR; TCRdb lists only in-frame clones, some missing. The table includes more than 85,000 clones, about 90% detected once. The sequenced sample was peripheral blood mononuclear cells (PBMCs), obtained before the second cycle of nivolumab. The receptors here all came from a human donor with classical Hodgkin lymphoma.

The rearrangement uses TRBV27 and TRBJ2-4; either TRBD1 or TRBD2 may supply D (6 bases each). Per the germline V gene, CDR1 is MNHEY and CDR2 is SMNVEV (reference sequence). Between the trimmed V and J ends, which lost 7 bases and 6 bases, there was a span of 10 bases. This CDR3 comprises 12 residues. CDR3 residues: CASKGGANIQYF. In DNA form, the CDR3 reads TGTGCCAGCAAGGGGGGAGCAAACATTCAGTACTTC.

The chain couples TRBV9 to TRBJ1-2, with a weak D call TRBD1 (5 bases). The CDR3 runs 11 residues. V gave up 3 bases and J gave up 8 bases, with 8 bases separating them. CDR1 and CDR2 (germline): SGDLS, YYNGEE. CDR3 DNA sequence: TGTGCCAGCAGCGAGGGACCGGGCTACACCTTC. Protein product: CASSEGPGYTF.

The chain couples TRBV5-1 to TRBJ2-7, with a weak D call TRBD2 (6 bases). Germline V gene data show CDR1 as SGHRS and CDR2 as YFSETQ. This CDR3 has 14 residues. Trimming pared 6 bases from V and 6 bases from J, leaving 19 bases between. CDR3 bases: TGCGCCAGCACCCTGGGGAATAGGGGAGGCGAGCAGTACTTC. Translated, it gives CASTLGNRGGEQYF.

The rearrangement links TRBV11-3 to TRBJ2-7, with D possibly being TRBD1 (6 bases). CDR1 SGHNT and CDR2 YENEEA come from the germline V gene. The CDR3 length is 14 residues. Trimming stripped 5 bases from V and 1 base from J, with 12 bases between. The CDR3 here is CASSADSGSYEQYF. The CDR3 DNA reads TGTGCCAGCAGCGCGGACAGTGGATCCTACGAGCAGTACTTC.

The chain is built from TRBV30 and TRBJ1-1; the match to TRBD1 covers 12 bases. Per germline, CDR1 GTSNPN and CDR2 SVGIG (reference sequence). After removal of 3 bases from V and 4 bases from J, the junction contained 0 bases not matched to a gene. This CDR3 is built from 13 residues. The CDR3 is CAWRGQGATEAFF. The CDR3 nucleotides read TGTGCCTGGAGGGGACAGGGGGCCACTGAAGCTTTCTTT.

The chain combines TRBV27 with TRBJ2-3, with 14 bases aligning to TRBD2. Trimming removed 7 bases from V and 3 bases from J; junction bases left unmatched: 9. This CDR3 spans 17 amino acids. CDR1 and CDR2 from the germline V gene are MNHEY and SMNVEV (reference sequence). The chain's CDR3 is CASTAGTSGRRTDTQYF. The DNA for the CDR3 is TGTGCCAGCACCGCTGGGACTAGCGGGAGAAGAACAGATACGCAGTATTTT.

The CDR3 reads CASSTRDRGGGEQFF. In DNA form, the CDR3 reads TGTGCCAGCAGCACCCGGGACAGGGGAGGTGGTGAGCAGTTCTTC. The chain couples TRBV7-2 to TRBJ2-1; 10 bases match TRBD1. The germline CDR1 and CDR2 sequences are SGHTA and FQGNSA. V gave up 5 bases and J gave up 9 bases; unmatched junction bases: 10. CDR3 length equals 15 residues.

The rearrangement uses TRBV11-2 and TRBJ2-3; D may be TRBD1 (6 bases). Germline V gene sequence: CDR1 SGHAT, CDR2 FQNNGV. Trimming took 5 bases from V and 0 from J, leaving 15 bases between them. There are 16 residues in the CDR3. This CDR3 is CASSRTQGYSTDTQYF. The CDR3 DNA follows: TGTGCCAGCAGCCGGACACAGGGCTACAGCACAGATACGCAGTATTTT. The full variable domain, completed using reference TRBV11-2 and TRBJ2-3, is EAGVAQSPRYKIIEKRQSVAFWCNPISGHATLYWYQQILGQGPKLLIQFQNNGVVDDSQLPKDRFSAERLKGVDSTLKIQPAKLEDSAVYLCASSRTQGYSTDTQYFGPGTRLTVL.

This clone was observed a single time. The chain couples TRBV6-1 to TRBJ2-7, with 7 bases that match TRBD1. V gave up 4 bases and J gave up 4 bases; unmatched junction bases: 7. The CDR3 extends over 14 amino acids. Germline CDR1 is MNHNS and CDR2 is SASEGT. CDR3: CASSAFSQGYEQYF. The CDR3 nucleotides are TGTGCCAGCAGTGCATTTTCACAGGGGTACGAGCAGTACTTC.

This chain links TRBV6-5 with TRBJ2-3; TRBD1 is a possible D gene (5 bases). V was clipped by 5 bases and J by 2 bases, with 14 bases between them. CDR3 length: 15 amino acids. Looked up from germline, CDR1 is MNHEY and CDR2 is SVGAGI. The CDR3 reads CASSPVGQNTDTQYF. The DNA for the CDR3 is TGTGCCAGCAGTCCCGTGGGGCAGAACACAGATACGCAGTATTTT.

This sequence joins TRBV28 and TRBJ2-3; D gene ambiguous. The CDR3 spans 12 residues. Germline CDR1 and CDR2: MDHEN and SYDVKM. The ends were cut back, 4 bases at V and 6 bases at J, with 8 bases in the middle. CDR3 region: CASSYRADTQYF. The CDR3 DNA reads TGTGCCAGCAGTTACCGGGCGGATACGCAGTATTTT.

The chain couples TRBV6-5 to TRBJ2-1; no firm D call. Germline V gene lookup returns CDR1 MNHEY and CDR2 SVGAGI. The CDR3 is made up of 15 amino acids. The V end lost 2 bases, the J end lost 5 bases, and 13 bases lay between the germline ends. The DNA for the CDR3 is TGTGCCAGCAGTTACAGGCCCTTGGGGAACAATGAGCAGTTCTTC. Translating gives CASSYRPLGNNEQFF.

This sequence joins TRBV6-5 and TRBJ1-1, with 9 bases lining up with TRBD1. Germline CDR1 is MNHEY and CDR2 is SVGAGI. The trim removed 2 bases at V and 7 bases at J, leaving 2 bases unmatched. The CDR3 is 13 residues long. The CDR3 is CASSYGGQGEAFF. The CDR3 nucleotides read TGTGCCAGCAGTTACGGGGGACAGGGTGAAGCTTTCTTT.

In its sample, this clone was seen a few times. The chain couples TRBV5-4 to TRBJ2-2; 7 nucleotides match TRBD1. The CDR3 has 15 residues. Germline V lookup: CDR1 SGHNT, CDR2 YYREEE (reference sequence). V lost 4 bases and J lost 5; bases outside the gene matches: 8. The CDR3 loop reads CASSPGQTVTGELFF. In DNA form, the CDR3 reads TGTGCCAGCAGCCCGGGACAGACAGTGACCGGGGAGCTGTTTTTT.

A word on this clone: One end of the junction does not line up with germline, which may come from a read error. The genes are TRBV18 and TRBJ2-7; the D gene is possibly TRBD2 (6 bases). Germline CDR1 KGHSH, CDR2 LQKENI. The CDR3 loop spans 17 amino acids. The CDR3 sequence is CASSPLGGGGSTYEQYF. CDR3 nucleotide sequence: TGTGCCAGCTCCCCACTGGGGGGTGGGGGATCCACCTACGAGCAGTACTTC.

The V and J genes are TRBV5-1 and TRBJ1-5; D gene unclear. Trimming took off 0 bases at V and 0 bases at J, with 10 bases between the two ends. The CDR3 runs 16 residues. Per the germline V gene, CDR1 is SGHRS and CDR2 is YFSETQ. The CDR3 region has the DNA TGCGCCAGCAGCTTGGGGGGTCAGAATAGCAATCAGCCCCAGCATTTT. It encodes CASSLGGQNSNQPQHF.

CDR3 DNA: TGTGCCAGCTCACCTCTAGCGGGAGGGATAGACGCGAACACCGGGGAGCTGTTTTTT. Translating it yields CASSPLAGGIDANTGELFF. The J gene is TRBJ2-2, the V gene TRBV18; TRBD2 matches at 12 bases. The CDR3 spans 19 residues. Looked up from germline, CDR1 is KGHSH and CDR2 is LQKENI. With 3 bases clipped from V and 0 bases from J, the junction kept 8 bases outside the gene matches.

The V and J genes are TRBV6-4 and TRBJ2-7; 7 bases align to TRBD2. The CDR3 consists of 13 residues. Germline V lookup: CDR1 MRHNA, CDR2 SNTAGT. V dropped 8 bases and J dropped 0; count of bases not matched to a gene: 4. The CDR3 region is CASCGRSSYEQYF. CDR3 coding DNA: TGTGCCAGCTGCGGGAGAAGCTCCTACGAGCAGTACTTC.

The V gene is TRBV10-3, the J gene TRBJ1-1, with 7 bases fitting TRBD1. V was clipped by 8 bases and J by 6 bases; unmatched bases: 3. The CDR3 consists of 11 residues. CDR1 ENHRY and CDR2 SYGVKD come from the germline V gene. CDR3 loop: CAIGDRAEAFF. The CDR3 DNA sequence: TGTGCCATCGGAGACAGGGCTGAAGCTTTCTTT.

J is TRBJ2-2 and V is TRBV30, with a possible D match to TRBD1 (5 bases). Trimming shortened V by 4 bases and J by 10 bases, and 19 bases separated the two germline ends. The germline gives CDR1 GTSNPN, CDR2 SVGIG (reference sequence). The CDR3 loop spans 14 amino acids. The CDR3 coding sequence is TGTGCCTGGATGGTTGGGCAGGGTGGGATGGAGCTGTTTTTT. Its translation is CAWMVGQGGMELFF. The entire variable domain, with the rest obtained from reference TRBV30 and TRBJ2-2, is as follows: SQTIHQWPATLVQPVGSPLSLECTVEGTSNPNLYWYRQAAGRGLQLLFYSVGIGQISSEVPQNLSASRPQDRQFILSSKKLLLSDSGFYLCAWMVGQGGMELFFGEGSRLTVL.

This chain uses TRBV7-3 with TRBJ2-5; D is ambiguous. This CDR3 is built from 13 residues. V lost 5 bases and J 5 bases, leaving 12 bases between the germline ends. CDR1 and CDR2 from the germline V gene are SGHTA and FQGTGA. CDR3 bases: TGTGCCAGCAGCCTTGGCTGGAGCGAGACCCAGTACTTC. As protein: CASSLGWSETQYF.

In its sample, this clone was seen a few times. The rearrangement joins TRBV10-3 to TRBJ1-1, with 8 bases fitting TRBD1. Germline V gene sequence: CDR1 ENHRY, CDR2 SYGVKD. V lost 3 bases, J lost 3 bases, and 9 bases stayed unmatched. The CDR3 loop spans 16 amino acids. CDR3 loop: CAISEGQGRLYTEAFF. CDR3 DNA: TGTGCCATCAGTGAAGGACAGGGTCGCCTGTACACTGAAGCTTTCTTT.

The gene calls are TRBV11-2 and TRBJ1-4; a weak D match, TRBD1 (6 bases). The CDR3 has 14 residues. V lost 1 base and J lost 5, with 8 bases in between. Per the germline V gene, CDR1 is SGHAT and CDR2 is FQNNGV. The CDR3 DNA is TGTGCCAGCAGCTTAGCAGGGGAGAATGAAAAACTGTTTTTT. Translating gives CASSLAGENEKLFF.

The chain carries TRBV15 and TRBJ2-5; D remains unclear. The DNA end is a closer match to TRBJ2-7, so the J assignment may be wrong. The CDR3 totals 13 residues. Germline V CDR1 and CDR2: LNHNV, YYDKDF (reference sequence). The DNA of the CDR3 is TGTGCCACCAGCCGATCGGGCTCCTACGAGCAGTACTTC. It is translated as CATSRSGSYEQYF.

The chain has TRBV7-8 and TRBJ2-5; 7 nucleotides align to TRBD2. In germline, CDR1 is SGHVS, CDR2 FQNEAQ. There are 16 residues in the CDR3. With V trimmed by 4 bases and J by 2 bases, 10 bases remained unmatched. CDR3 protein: CASSYSPGRGQETQYF. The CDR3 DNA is TGTGCCAGCAGCTACTCCCCGGGGAGGGGACAAGAGACCCAGTACTTC.

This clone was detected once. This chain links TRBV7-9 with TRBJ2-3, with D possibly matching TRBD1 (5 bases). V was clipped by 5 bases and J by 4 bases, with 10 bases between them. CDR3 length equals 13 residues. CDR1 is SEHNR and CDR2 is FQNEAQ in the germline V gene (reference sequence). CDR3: CASSPKGPDTQYF. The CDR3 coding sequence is TGTGCCAGCAGCCCCAAGGGGCCAGATACGCAGTATTTT.

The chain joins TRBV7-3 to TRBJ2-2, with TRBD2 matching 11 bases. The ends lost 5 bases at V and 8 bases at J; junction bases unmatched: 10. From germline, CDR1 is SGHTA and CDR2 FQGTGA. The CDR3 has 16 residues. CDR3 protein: CASSPRASGRTGELFF. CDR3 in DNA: TGTGCCAGCAGCCCCAGGGCTAGCGGGAGGACTGGGGAGCTGTTTTTT. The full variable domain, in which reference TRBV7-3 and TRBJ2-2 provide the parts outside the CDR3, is GAGVSQTPSNKVTEKGKYVELRCDPISGHTALYWYRQSLGQGPEFLIYFQGTGAADDSGLPNDRFFAVRPEGSVSTLKIQRTERGDSAVYLCASSPRASGRTGELFFGEGSRLTVL.